These 7 T cell receptor beta chains share one sample of origin, sequenced in a study of blood T cell repertoires in COVID-19. Clones were sequenced by immunoSEQ multiplex PCR, and TCRdb holds only the in-frame ones, with some missing. The sample shows approximately 150,000 clones, approximately 80% of them seen only once. Material for sequencing was peripheral blood. These receptors all come from a man aged 45 to 65 with acute or convalescent COVID-19.

The V gene is TRBV18, the J gene TRBJ2-7; TRBD1 matches 7 bases. Germline CDR1 KGHSH, CDR2 LQKENI. The CDR3 is 14 amino acids. V shed 1 base and J 4 bases; nucleotides not matched to a gene: 4. CDR3 in DNA: TGTGCCAGCTCACCACAGAGACAGGGATACGAGCAGTACTTC. Translated: CASSPQRQGYEQYF.

This rearrangement joins TRBV3-1 (or the pseudogene TRBV3-2) to TRBJ2-1; 8 bases are a match to TRBD1. The CDR3 runs 15 residues. Unmatched junction bases numbered 7, after V lost 3 bases and J lost 6 bases. Germline V CDR1 and CDR2: LGHDT, YNNKEL (reference sequence). The CDR3 nucleotides read TGTGCCAGCAGCCACTACAATACAGGGGGCAATGAGCAGTTCTTC. Its translation: CASSHYNTGGNEQFF.

This chain uses TRBV6-5 with TRBJ1-1, with 7 bases matching TRBD1. Germline lookup yields CDR1 MNHEY and CDR2 SVGAGI. Trimming took 8 bases from V and 9 from J; bases not matched to a gene: 6. The CDR3 contains 11 residues. The CDR3 DNA reads TGTGCCAGCTTCGTGACAGGGAAAGCTTTCTTT. It encodes CASFVTGKAFF.

The CDR3 is CASRTGAQPQHF. CDR3 coding DNA: TGTGCCAGCAGGACAGGGGCCCAGCCCCAGCATTTT. The chain couples TRBV12-3 or TRBV12-4 to TRBJ1-5; 8 bases fit TRBD1. The CDR3 covers 12 residues. The J segment lost 7 bases and the V segment lost 6 bases, leaving 2 bases of the junction unmatched.

This chain connects TRBV19 to TRBJ1-3; D is unclear. This CDR3 region has 12 residues. Germline V gene lookup returns CDR1 LNHDA and CDR2 SQIVND (reference sequence). V was cut by 9 bases and J by 0 bases, with 6 bases left in between. CDR3 nucleotides: TGTGCCAGCCAATTCTCTGGAAACACCATATATTTT. This translates into CASQFSGNTIYF.

The chain has TRBV5-1 and TRBJ1-4; no clear D. In germline, CDR1 is SGHRS, CDR2 YFSETQ. The CDR3 loop spans 14 amino acids. Between the trimmed V and J ends, which lost 0 bases and 4 bases, there was a span of 7 bases. CDR3 sequence: CASSLDGINEKLFF. The DNA for the CDR3 is TGCGCCAGCAGCTTGGACGGGATTAATGAAAAACTGTTTTTT.

The chain has TRBV19 and TRBJ1-5; 9 bases agree with TRBD1. V was clipped by 6 bases and J by 6 bases; unmatched bases: 3. This CDR3 is built from 13 residues. Germline CDR1 and CDR2: LNHDA and SQIVND (reference sequence). The DNA of the CDR3 is TGTGCCAGTAGGGGACAGGGTGGTCAGCCCCAGCATTTT. It encodes CASRGQGGQPQHF.